Listed here is a single T cell receptor beta chain. This CDR3 is also generated by other DNA sequences in the sample. The sample originates from a study of blood T cell repertoires in COVID-19. Whole-study context: Sites across the United States, Italy and Spain contributed samples from acute and convalescent COVID-19.

As processed by the authors: Using reference gene primer amplification, nucleated cell counts were estimated. Profiling relied on immunoSEQ multiplex PCR, and the TCRdb table lists in-frame clones only, not all of them. Clonal size and the V and J genes are those of that table, whereas D and trimming came from the DNA. The table records some 170,000 clones, over 75% of them present only once. The CDR3 spans 14 residues. Between the trimmed V and J ends, which lost 2 bases and 1 base, there was a span of 8 bases. The germline V gene has CDR1 KGHSH and CDR2 LQKENI. Sequenced sample: peripheral blood. This clonotype originated in a human donor in a cohort sampled during active COVID-19. This chain connects TRBV18 to TRBJ1-1, with D maybe TRBD1 (5 bases). The chain's CDR3 is CASSPLGGNTEAFF. CDR3 in DNA: TGTGCCAGCTCACCATTGGGGGGGAACACTGAAGCTTTCTTT.